This T cell receptor (beta chain) is drawn from a study of blood T cell repertoires in COVID-19. The wider study: The analysed material was cDNA or gDNA that came from T cells, B-cell-depleted T cells, or PBMCs.

Germline-derived CDR1 and CDR2 are MNHEY and SVGAGI. This CDR3 spans 15 amino acids. Trimming removed 2 bases from V and 0 bases from J, with 10 bases in between. The authors' processing: Amplification of reference gene primers provided the estimated nucleated cell counts. Method: immunoSEQ multiplex PCR; TCRdb's copy keeps in-frame clones and lacks some. The V and J calls and clone size come from that table; D and trimming were worked out from the DNA. The data show a few hundred thousand clones, with around nine tenths seen just once and about 5.2% held by the top ten. The sequenced sample was peripheral blood. The J gene is TRBJ1-1, the V gene TRBV6-5; D is uncertain. The TCR comes from a woman aged 55-69 years with COVID-19, enrolled during active disease. The CDR3 here is CASSYAGEMNTEAFF. CDR3 nucleotides: TGTGCCAGCAGTTACGCGGGAGAGATGAACACTGAAGCTTTCTTT.